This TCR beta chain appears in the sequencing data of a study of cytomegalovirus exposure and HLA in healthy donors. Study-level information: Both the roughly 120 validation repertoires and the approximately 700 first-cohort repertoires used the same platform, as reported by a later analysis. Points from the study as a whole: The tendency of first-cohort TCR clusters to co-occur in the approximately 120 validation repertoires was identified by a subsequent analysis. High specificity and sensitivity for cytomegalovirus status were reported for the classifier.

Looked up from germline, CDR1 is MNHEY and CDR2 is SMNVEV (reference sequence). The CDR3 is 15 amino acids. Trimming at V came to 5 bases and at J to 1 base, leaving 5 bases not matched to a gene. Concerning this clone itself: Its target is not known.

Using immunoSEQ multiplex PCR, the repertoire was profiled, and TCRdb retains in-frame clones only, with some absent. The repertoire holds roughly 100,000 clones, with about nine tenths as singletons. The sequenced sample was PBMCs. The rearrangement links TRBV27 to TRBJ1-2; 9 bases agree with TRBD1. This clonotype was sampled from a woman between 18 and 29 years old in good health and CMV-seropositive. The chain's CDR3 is CASSPWDRVNYGYTF. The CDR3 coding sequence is TGTGCCAGCAGTCCCTGGGACAGGGTTAACTATGGCTACACCTTC.